A single sample is the source of the 11 T cell receptor beta chains below, sequenced in a study of regulatory T cells. Primers: 52 TRBV forward and 13 TRBJ reverse. Profiling relied on immunoSEQ multiplex PCR, and the TCRdb table lists in-frame clones only, not all of them. The sample includes about 17,000 clones, 92% of them seen just once. Sequences were obtained from CD8+ T cells sorted from blood. All receptors derive from a person aged 18 to 30 with CD3G deficiency.

The CDR3 sequence is CAIWVGTGNNYGYTF. In nucleotides, the CDR3 is TGTGCCATCTGGGTAGGGACAGGGAACAACTATGGCTACACCTTC. The chain is built from TRBV10-3 and TRBJ1-2, with TRBD1 matching 9 bases. Germline-derived CDR1 and CDR2 are ENHRY and SYGVKD. Losses at the gene ends were 8 bases for V and 2 bases for J; bases not matched to a gene: 9. The CDR3 totals 15 residues.

V usage is TRBV6-5 and J usage is TRBJ2-7; D is ambiguous. The CDR3 runs 12 residues. The germline V gene has CDR1 MNHEY and CDR2 SVGAGI. V shed 6 bases and J shed 3 bases, with 9 bases lying between them. The CDR3 nucleotides are TGTGCCAGCAGCTTGGACGGCTACGAGCAGTACTTC. This codes for CASSLDGYEQYF.

The J gene is TRBJ2-5, the V gene TRBV5-1; tentatively, D is TRBD2 (5 bases). The J call may be mistaken, given a closer DNA end match to TRBJ2-7. The CDR3 spans 13 residues. Germline lookup yields CDR1 SGHRS and CDR2 YFSETQ. The CDR3 sequence is CASRAAGAYEQYF. CDR3 DNA: TGCGCCAGCAGGGCCGCGGGCGCCTACGAGCAGTACTTC.

In nucleotides, the CDR3 is TGCGCCAGCAGCCCCTCGTTGCCTAGCGGGTCAGATACGCAGTATTTT. Amino acids: CASSPSLPSGSDTQYF. The J gene is TRBJ2-3, the V gene TRBV4-3, with TRBD2 identical over 8 bases. Losses at the gene ends were 4 bases for V and 4 bases for J; bases not matched to a gene: 10. CDR3 length: 16 residues. Germline CDR1 is LGHNA and CDR2 is YSLEER.

The chain joins TRBV5-8 to TRBJ1-2, with D uncertain. The germline V gene has CDR1 SGHTS and CDR2 YDEGEE. Trimming took off 10 bases at V and 0 bases at J, with 16 bases between the two ends. There are 14 residues in the CDR3. The CDR3 region has the DNA TGTGCCGGCACCTCCTGGCAGGCTAACTATGGCTACACCTTC. It yields the protein CAGTSWQANYGYTF.

This clone was picked up one time. The chain is built from TRBV4-3 and TRBJ2-2, with D unresolved. V was pared by 1 base and J by 4 bases, with 16 bases between. The CDR3 contains 17 residues. The germline gives CDR1 LGHNA, CDR2 YSLEER. CDR3 protein: CASSQVGASSGTGELFF. CDR3 coding DNA: TGCGCCAGCAGCCAAGTTGGAGCGAGTTCTGGCACCGGGGAGCTGTTTTTT.

The chain couples TRBV12-5 to TRBJ2-7, with D unresolved. Germline V gene lookup returns CDR1 LGHNT and CDR2 FRNRAP. Trimming took 5 bases from V and 4 from J, leaving 6 bases between them. The CDR3 consists of 11 residues. The CDR3 here is CASGAAYEQYF. CDR3 in DNA: TGTGCTAGTGGTGCGGCTTACGAGCAGTACTTC.

This chain connects TRBV6-1 to TRBJ2-7, with 12 nucleotides matching TRBD2. Germline-derived CDR1 and CDR2 are MNHNS and SASEGT. The CDR3 sequence is 16 residues long. The junction had 3 bases not matched to a gene; V was cut back by 0 bases and J by 3 bases. The CDR3 DNA sequence: TGTGCCAGCAGTGAAGCTCGACTAGCGGGGGACTACGAGCAGTACTTC. It is translated as CASSEARLAGDYEQYF.

The chain has TRBV10-1 and TRBJ2-1; 15 bases agree with TRBD2. Germline V CDR1 and CDR2: WNHNN, SYGVQD (reference sequence). J gave up 8 bases and V 4 bases, and 0 bases lay outside the gene matches. The CDR3 runs to 14 residues. CDR3 in DNA: TGCGCCAGCAGTGGGACTAGCGGGGGGGATGAGCAGTTCTTC. Translation gives CASSGTSGGDEQFF.

The chain carries TRBV6-1 and TRBJ2-3, with 9 bases identical to TRBD1. The CDR3 contains 14 residues. Losses at the gene ends were 2 bases for V and 4 bases for J; bases not matched to a gene: 1. Per the germline V gene, CDR1 is MNHNS and CDR2 is SASEGT. The CDR3 region is CASSENRGPDTQYF. DNA for the CDR3: TGTGCCAGCAGTGAAAACAGGGGGCCAGATACGCAGTATTTT.

The rearrangement joins TRBV28 to TRBJ1-1; D uncertain. This CDR3 is 14 amino acids long. Trimming took off 6 bases at V and 2 bases at J, with 13 bases between the two ends. Looked up from germline, CDR1 is MDHEN and CDR2 is SYDVKM. As DNA, the CDR3 is TGTGCCAGCAGCCCCTCCCCTCCTAACACTGAAGCTTTCTTT. Its translation is CASSPSPPNTEAFF.